Below, one T cell receptor (beta chain) is given with its context. Clones were read by immunoSEQ multiplex PCR, and TCRdb kept only the in-frame ones, dropping some. In the table there are around 310,000 clones, 89% of which are singletons. Participants were placed into cohorts based on the clinical history they reported. Symptom resolution, clearance, or two negative PCRs marked the recovered donors of Cohort 3. This sample stems from a study of blood T cell repertoires in COVID-19. Overall study context: T cells, B-cell-depleted T cells, or PBMCs provided the cDNA or gDNA that served as material.

The junction had 3 bases not matched to a gene; V was cut back by 2 bases and J by 4 bases. The CDR3 consists of 14 residues. Germline loops: CDR1 SGHAT, CDR2 FQNNGV. The clonotype comes from a woman aged 25-40 years who had recovered from COVID-19. Sequenced sample: PBMCs or T cells enriched from blood (not recorded which). The chain uses TRBV11-2 and TRBJ1-1, with 8 bases identical to TRBD1. The CDR3: CASSLRDRGTEAFF. The DNA for the CDR3 is TGTGCCAGCAGCTTAAGAGACAGGGGCACTGAAGCTTTCTTT.